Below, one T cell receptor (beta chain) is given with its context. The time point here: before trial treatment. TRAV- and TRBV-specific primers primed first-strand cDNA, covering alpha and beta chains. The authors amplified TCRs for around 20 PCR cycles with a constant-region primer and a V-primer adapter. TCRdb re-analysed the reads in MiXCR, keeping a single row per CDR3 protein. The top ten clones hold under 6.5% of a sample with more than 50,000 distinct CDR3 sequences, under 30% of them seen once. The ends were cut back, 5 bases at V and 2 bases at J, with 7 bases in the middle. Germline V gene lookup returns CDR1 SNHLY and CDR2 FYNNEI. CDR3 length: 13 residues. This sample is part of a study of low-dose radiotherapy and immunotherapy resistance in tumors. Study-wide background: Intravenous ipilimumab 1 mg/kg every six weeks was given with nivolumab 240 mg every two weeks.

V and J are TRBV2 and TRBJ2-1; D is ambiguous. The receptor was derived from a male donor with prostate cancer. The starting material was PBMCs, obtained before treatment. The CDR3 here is CASSPDTYNEQFF. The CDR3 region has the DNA TGTGCCAGCAGTCCCGACACCTACAATGAGCAGTTCTTC.